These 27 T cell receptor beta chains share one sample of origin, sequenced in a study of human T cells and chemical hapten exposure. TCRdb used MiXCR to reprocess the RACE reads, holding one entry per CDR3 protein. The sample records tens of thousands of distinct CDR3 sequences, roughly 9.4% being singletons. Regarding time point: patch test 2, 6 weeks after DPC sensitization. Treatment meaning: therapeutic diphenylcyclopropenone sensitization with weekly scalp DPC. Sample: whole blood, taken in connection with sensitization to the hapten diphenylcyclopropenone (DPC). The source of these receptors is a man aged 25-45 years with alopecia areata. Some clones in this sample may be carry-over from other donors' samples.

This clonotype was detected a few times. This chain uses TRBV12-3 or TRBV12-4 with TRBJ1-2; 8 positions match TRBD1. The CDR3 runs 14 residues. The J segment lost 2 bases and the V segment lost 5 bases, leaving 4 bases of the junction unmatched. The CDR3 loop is CASSPGGWNYGYTF. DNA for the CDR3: TGTGCCAGCAGTCCAGGGGGCTGGAACTATGGCTACACCTTC.

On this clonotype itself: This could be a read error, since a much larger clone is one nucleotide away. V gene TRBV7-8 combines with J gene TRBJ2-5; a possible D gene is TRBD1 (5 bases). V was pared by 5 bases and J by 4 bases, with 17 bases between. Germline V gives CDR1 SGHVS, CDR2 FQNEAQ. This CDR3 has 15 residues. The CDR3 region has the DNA TGTGCCAGCAGCCAGGTGGGGCTGCTGATAGAGACCCAGTACTTC. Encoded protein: CASSQVGLLIETQYF.

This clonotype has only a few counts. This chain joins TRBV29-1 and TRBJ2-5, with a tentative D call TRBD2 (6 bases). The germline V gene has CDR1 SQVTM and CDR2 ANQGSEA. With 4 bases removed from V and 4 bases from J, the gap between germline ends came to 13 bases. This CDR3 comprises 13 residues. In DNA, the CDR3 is TGCAGCGTTGGGGCTAGCGTCGGAGAGACCCAGTACTTC. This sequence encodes CSVGASVGETQYF.

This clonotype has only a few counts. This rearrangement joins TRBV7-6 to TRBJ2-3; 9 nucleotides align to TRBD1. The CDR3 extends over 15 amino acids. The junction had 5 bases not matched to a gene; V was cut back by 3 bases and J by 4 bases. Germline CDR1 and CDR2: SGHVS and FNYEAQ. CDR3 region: CASSFPRTGADTQYF. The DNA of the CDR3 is TGTGCCAGCAGCTTCCCCCGGACAGGGGCAGATACGCAGTATTTT.

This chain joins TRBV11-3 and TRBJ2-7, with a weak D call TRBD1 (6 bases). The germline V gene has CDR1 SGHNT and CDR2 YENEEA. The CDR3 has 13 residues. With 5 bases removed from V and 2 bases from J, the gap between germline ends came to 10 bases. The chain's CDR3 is CASSGRDTYEQYF. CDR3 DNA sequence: TGTGCCAGCAGCGGCCGGGACACCTACGAGCAGTACTTC.

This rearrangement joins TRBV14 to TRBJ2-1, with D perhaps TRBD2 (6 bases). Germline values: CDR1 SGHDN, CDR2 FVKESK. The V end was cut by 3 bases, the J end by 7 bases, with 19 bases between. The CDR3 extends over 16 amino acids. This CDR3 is CASSHAGSRSLNEQFF. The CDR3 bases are TGTGCCAGCAGCCATGCCGGGAGCAGGAGTTTGAATGAGCAGTTCTTC.

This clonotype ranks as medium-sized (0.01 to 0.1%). The CDR3 loop reads CASSLVGEPGTGELFF. For the CDR3, the DNA is TGCGCCAGCAGCTTGGTCGGTGAACCGGGCACCGGGGAGCTGTTTTTT. J is TRBJ2-2 and V is TRBV5-1; D ambiguous. Per germline, CDR1 SGHRS and CDR2 YFSETQ. CDR3 size: 16 residues. The V end lost 0 bases, the J end lost 4 bases, and 13 bases lay between the germline ends.

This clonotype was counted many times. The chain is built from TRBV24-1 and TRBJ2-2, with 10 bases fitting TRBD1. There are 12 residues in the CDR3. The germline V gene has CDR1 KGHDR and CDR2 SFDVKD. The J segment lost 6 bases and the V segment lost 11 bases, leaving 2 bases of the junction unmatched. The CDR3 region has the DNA TGTGCCATTGGACAGGGGGCCGGGGAGCTGTTTTTT. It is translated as CAIGQGAGELFF.

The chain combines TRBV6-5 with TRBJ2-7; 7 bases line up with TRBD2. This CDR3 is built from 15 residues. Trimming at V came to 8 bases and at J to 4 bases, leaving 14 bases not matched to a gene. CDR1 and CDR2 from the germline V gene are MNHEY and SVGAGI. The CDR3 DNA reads TGTGCCAGCTCCCCCGGGGGGTTCGGCAATTACGAGCAGTACTTC. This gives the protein CASSPGGFGNYEQYF.

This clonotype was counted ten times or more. The CDR3 loop is CASSPLGTEAFF. The CDR3 DNA sequence: TGTGCCAGCAGCCCCTTAGGCACTGAAGCTTTCTTT. This rearrangement joins TRBV13 to TRBJ1-1, with D unclear. Trimming stripped 5 bases from V and 4 bases from J, with 8 bases between. Germline-derived CDR1 and CDR2 are PRHDT and FYEKMQ (reference sequence). The CDR3 length is 12 residues.

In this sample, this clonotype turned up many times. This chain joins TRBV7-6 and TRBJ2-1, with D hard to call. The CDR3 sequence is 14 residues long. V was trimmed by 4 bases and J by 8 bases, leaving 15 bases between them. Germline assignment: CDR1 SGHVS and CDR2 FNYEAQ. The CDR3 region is CASSSRLGMDEQFF. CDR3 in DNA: TGTGCCAGCAGCTCCAGGTTGGGGATGGATGAGCAGTTCTTC.

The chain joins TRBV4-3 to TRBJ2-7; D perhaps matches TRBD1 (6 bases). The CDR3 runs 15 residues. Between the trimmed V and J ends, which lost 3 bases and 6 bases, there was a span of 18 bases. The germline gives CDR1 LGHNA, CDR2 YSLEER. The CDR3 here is CASSHWSRDMGEQYF. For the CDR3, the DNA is TGCGCCAGCAGCCATTGGTCCCGGGACATGGGCGAGCAGTACTTC.

The CDR3 nucleotides read TGTGCCCCGACCCGGAGGCAGGTACCGAACACCGGGGAGCTGTTTTTT. This gives the protein CAPTRRQVPNTGELFF. The V gene is TRBV7-6, the J gene TRBJ2-2; a weak D match, TRBD2 (5 bases). V gave up 11 bases and J gave up 0 bases, with 19 bases separating them. The CDR3 runs 16 residues. Germline assignment: CDR1 SGHVS and CDR2 FNYEAQ.

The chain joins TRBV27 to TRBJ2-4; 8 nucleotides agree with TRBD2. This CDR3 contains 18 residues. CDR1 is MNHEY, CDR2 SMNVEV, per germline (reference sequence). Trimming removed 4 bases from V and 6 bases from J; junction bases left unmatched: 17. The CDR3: CASSSSEGAGVRGNIQYF. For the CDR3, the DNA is TGTGCCAGCAGTTCTTCCGAGGGAGCGGGAGTTCGAGGAAACATTCAGTACTTC.

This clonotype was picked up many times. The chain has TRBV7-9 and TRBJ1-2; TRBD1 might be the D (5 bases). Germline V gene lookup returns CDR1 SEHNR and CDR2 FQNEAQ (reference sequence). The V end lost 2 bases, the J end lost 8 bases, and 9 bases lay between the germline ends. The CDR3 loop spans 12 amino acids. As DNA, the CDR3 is TGTGCCAGCAGCTTATCCCAGGGCGGCTACACCTTC. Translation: CASSLSQGGYTF.

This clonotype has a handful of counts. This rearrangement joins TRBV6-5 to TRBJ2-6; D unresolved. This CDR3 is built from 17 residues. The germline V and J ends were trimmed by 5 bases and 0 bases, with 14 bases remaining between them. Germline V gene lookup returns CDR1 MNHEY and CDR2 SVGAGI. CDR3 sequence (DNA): TGTGCCAGCAGTGACACATCGGGTCCCTCTGGGGCCAACGTCCTGACTTTC. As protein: CASSDTSGPSGANVLTF.

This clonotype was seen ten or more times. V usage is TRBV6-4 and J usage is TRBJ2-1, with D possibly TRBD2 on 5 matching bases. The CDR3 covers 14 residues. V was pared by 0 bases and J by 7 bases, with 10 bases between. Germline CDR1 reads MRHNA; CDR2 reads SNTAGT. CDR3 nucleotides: TGTGCCAGCAGTGACTCTACTAGGAGAAATGAGCAGTTCTTC. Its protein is CASSDSTRRNEQFF.

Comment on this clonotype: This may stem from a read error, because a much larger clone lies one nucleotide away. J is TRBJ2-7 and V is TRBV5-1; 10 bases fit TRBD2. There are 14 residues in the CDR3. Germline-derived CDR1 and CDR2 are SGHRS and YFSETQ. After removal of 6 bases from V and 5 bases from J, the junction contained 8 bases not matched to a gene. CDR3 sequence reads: CASTLGTSENEQYF. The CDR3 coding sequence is TGCGCCAGCACCCTCGGGACTAGCGAAAACGAGCAGTACTTC.

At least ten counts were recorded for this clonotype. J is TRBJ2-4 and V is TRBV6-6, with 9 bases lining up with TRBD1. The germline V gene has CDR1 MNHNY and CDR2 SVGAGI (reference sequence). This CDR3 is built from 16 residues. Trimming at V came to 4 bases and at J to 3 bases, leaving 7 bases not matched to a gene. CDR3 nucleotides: TGTGCCAGCAGTTTCGGGACAGGGATCGTCAAAAACATTCAGTACTTC. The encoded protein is CASSFGTGIVKNIQYF.

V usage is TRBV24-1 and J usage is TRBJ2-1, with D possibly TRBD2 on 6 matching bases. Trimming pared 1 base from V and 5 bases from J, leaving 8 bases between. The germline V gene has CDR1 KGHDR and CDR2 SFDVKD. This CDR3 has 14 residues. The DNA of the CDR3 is TGTGCCACCAGTGATTTAGGAGGGAACAATGAGCAGTTCTTC. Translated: CATSDLGGNNEQFF.

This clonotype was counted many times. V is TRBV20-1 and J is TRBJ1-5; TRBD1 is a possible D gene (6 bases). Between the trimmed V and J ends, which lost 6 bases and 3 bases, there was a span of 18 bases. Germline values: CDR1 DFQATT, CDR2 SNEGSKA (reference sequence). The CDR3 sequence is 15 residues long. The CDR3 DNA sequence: TGCAGTGCCGGAGCACGGAACAGGGACAATCAGCCCCAGCATTTT. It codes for CSAGARNRDNQPQHF.

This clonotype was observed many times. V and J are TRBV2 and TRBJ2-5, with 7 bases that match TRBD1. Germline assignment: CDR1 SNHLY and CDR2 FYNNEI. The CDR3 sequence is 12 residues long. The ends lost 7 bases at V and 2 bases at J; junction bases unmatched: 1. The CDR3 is CASTGQQETQYF. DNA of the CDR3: TGTGCCAGCACGGGACAGCAAGAGACCCAGTACTTC.

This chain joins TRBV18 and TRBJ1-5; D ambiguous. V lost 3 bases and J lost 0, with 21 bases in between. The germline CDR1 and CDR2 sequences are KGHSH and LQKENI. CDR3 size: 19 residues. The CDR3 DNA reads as TGTGCCAGCTCACCTGAAATGGGGAGATCCGGATATAGCAATCAGCCCCAGCATTTT. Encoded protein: CASSPEMGRSGYSNQPQHF.

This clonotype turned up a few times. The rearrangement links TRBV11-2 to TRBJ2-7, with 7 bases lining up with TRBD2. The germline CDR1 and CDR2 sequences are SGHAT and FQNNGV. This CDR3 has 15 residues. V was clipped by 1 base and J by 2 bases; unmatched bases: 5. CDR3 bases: TGTGCCAGCAGCTTAGCGGCGGGAGTCACCTACGAGCAGTACTTC. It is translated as CASSLAAGVTYEQYF.

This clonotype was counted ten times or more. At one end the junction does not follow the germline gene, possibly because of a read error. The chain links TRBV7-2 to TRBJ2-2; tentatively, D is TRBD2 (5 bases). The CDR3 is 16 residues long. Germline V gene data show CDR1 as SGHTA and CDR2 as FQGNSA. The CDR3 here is CASTLEAGAVTGELFF. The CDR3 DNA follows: TGTGCCAGCACCTTAGAGGCGGGCGCGGTCACCGGGGAGCTGTTTTTT.

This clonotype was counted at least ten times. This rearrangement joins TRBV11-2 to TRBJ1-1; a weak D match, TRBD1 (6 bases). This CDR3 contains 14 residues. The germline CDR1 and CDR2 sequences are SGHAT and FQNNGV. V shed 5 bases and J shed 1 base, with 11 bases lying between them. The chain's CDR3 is CASSLGHSNTEAFF. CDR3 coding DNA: TGTGCCAGCAGCCTGGGACACTCGAACACTGAAGCTTTCTTT.

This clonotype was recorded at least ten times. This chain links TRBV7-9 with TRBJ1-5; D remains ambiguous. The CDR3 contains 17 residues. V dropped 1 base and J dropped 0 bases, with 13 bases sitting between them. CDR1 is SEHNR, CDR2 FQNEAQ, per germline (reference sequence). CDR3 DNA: TGTGCCAGCAGCTTAGTTTGGGAAGGACGTAGCAATCAGCCCCAGCATTTT. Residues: CASSLVWEGRSNQPQHF.